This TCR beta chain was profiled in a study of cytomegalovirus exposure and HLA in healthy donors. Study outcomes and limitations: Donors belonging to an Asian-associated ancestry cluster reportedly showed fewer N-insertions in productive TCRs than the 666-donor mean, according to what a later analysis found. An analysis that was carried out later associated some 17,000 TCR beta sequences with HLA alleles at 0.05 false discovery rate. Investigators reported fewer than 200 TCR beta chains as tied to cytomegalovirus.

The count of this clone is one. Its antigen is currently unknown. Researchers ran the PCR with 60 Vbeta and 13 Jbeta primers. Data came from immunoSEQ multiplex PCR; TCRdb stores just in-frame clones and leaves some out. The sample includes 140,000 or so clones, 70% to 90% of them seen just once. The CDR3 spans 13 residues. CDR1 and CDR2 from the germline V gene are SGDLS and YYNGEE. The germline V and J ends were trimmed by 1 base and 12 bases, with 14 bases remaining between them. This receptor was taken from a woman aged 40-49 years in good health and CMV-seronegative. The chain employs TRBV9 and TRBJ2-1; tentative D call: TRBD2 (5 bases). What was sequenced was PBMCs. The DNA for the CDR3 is TGTGCCAGCAGCGTAACGACCGACTACGTGCAGTTCTTC. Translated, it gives CASSVTTDYVQFF.